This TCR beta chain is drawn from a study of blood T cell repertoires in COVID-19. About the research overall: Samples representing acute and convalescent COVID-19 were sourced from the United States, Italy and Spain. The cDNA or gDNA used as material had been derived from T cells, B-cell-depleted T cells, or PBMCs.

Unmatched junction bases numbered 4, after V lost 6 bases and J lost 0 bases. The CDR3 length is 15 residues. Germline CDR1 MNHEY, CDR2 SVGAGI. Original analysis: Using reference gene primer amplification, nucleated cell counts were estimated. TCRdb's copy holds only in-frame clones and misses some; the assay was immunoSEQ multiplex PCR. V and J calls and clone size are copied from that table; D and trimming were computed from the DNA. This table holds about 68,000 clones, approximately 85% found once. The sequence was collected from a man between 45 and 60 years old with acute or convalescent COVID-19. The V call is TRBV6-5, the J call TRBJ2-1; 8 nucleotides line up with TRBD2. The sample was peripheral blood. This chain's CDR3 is CASRVAGSSYNEQFF. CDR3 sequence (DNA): TGTGCCAGCAGAGTAGCGGGGTCCTCCTACAATGAGCAGTTCTTC.